This T cell receptor (beta chain) was found in a study of blood T cell repertoires in COVID-19. This clone has a single count. TCRdb's copy holds only in-frame clones and misses some; the assay was immunoSEQ multiplex PCR. The repertoire holds tens of thousands of clones, with 84% as singletons. V was trimmed by 6 bases and J by 2 bases, leaving 17 bases between them. Germline assignment: CDR1 SQVTM and CDR2 ANQGSEA. CDR3 length equals 15 residues. This chain joins TRBV29-1 and TRBJ2-1; D is perhaps TRBD1 (6 bases). The receptor was derived from a human donor in a cohort sampled during active COVID-19. Sequences were obtained from peripheral blood. DNA of the CDR3: TGCAGCGTGGCCGGTCAGGGGCTACCCTACAATGAGCAGTTCTTC. Protein: CSVAGQGLPYNEQFF.